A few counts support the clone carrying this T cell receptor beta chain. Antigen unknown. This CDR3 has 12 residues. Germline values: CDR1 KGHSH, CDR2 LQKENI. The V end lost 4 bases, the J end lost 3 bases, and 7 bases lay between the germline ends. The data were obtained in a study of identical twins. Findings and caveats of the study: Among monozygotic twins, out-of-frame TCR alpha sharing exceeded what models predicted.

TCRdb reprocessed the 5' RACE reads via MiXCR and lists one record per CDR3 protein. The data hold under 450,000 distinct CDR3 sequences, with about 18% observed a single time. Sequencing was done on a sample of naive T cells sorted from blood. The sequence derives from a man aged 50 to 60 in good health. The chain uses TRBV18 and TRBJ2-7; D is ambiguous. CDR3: CASSRNLYEQYF. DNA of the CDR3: TGTGCCAGCTCACGCAACCTCTACGAGCAGTACTTC.